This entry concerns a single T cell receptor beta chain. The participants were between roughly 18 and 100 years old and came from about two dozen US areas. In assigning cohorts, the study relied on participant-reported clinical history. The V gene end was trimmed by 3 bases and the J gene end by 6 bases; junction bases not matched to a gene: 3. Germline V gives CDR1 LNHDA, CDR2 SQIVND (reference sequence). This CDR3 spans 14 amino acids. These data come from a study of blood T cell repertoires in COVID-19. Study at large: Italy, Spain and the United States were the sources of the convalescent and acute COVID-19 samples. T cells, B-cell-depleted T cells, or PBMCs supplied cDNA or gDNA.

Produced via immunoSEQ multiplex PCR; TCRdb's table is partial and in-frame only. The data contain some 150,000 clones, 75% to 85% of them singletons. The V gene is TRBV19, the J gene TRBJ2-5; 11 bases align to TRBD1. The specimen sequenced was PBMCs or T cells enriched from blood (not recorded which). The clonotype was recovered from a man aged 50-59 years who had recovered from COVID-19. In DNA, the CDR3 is TGTGCCAGTAGTATGGACAGGGGGCGTAAGACCCAGTACTTC. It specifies CASSMDRGRKTQYF.